This T cell receptor (beta chain) was observed in a study of blood T cell repertoires in COVID-19. Looking at the study overall: From T cells, B-cell-depleted T cells, or PBMCs came the material, which was cDNA or gDNA.

The CDR3 loop spans 14 amino acids. V was trimmed by 5 bases and J by 4 bases, leaving 12 bases between them. CDR1 SGHRS and CDR2 YFSETQ come from the germline V gene. In the authors' workflow: From reference gene primer amplification, estimates of nucleated cell counts were derived. The protocol was immunoSEQ multiplex PCR, while the TCRdb copy is restricted to in-frame clones and leaves out a portion. From that table come the V and J calls and clone size; the DNA was used to work out D and trimming. The table lists approximately 200,000 clones, around 91% of them singletons. This study enrolled people aged roughly 18 to 90 from about two dozen US geographic areas.

The TCR originated in a woman between 18 and 30 years old in a cohort exposed to, infected with or recovered from COVID-19 (not recorded which). The sequenced sample was PBMCs or T cells enriched from blood (not recorded which). This chain uses TRBV5-1 with TRBJ1-4; perhaps TRBD1 as D (5 bases). The CDR3 sequence is CASRWGGGNEKLFF. The CDR3 DNA is TGCGCCAGCAGATGGGGCGGGGGTAATGAAAAACTGTTTTTT.